The clone carrying this T cell receptor (beta chain) was observed a single time. Its antigen remains unknown. During the collection period, no donor immune events like infections were recorded. The record originates from a study of identifying expanded T cells in peripheral blood. Germline assignment: CDR1 GTSNPN and CDR2 SVGIG (reference sequence). This CDR3 is 20 amino acids long. Trimming cost V 5 bases and J 4 bases; bases outside gene matches: 24. Clones were sequenced by immunoSEQ multiplex PCR, and TCRdb holds only the in-frame ones, with some missing. The sample has under 100,000 clones; roughly 85% are singletons. General study points: Clone count variance between approximately two-week samples rose with total template count. Technical replicates showed around 1.1 changed clones; two weeks roughly 16; four weeks 19.

The sequenced sample consisted of blood. This clonotype was obtained from a person between 18 and 69 years old in good health. The rearrangement uses TRBV30 and TRBJ1-4, with TRBD1 matching over 8 bases. As DNA, the CDR3 is TGTGCCTGGGGAAAACCCCCCCAGGGGGCTTCCTTATCCTTTAATGAAAAACTGTTTTTT. Translating gives CAWGKPPQGASLSFNEKLFF.